Detailed here is one T cell receptor (beta chain). The record originates from a study of technical replicates of blood from several donors. Some clones are missing from TCRdb's copy, which holds only in-frame ones; the method was immunoSEQ multiplex PCR. The sample has 10,000 to 15,000 clones; roughly 93% are singletons. This TCR came from a human donor in good health. Sequenced sample: PBMCs.

The CDR3 spells CASSRGLAGETPYEQYF. CDR3 coding DNA: TGTGCCAGCAGCCGGGGACTAGCGGGAGAGACTCCCTACGAGCAGTACTTC. The chain joins TRBV11-2 to TRBJ2-7, with 14 nucleotides matching TRBD2. The length of the CDR3 is 17 residues. Germline CDR1 and CDR2: SGHAT and FQNNGV. Unmatched junction bases numbered 8, after V lost 5 bases and J lost 2 bases. The whole variable domain, filled in from reference TRBV11-2 and TRBJ2-7, reads EAGVAQSPRYKIIEKRQSVAFWCNPISGHATLYWYQQILGQGPKLLIQFQNNGVVDDSQLPKDRFSAERLKGVDSTLKIQPAKLEDSAVYLCASSRGLAGETPYEQYFGPGTRLTVT.